A single sample is the source of the 27 T cell receptor beta chains below, sequenced in a study of shared clonotypes between healthy human individuals. The method was immunoSEQ multiplex PCR; TCRdb's version includes in-frame clones alone and lacks a portion of them. The top ten hold about 1.5% of the sample, which has about 1 million clones, 70% to 80% seen once. The sequencing sample was made of memory CD4+ T cells sorted from blood. Indicated subset: CD45RA-negative fraction. Every receptor here comes from a man younger than 35 in good health.

This chain links TRBV28 with TRBJ1-1, with D possibly TRBD1 on 5 matching bases. Looked up from germline, CDR1 is MDHEN and CDR2 is SYDVKM. CDR3 length equals 14 residues. Trimming took 2 bases from V and 5 from J, leaving 12 bases between them. This chain's CDR3 is CASSLPGRRTEAFF. The CDR3 DNA reads as TGTGCCAGCAGTTTACCGGGGCGAAGGACTGAAGCTTTCTTT.

In regard to this clone: The sample carries other DNA sequences with the same CDR3. The chain combines TRBV9 with TRBJ2-2; 8 bases fit TRBD2. Losses at the gene ends were 1 base for V and 1 base for J; bases not matched to a gene: 3. CDR1 and CDR2 (germline): SGDLS, YYNGEE. CDR3 length: 16 residues. The CDR3 DNA is TGTGCCAGCAGCGTAAGCCTAGCGGGGAACACCGGGGAGCTGTTTTTT. Translating gives CASSVSLAGNTGELFF.

The V and J genes are TRBV7-3 and TRBJ2-1, with TRBD2 matching over 9 bases. Germline lookup yields CDR1 SGHTA and CDR2 FQGTGA. With V trimmed by 4 bases and J by 7 bases, 8 bases remained unmatched. The CDR3 totals 15 residues. The CDR3, as DNA: TGTGCCAGCAGCTCCGGGACTAGCAAAATGAATGAGCAGTTCTTC. This codes for CASSSGTSKMNEQFF.

This clone came up a few times. This CDR3 is also generated by other DNA sequences in the sample. The chain has TRBV4-3 and TRBJ2-1, with D perhaps matching TRBD2 (5 bases). CDR1 is LGHNA and CDR2 is YSLEER in the germline V gene. The CDR3 has 14 amino acids. The V end was cut by 0 bases, the J end by 6 bases, with 9 bases between. In DNA, the CDR3 is TGCGCCAGCAGCCAAGATCTTCGGGGCAATGAGCAGTTCTTC. It specifies CASSQDLRGNEQFF.

This chain joins TRBV5-1 and TRBJ2-1; 12 bases agree with TRBD2. The CDR3 is 16 amino acids. The junction had 4 bases not matched to a gene; V was cut back by 3 bases and J by 3 bases. Germline values: CDR1 SGHRS, CDR2 YFSETQ. This CDR3 is CASSWGTSGYYNEQFF. CDR3 in DNA: TGCGCCAGCAGCTGGGGGACTAGCGGGTACTACAATGAGCAGTTCTTC.

V usage is TRBV6-6 and J usage is TRBJ1-1, with 8 nucleotides matching TRBD1. Germline-derived CDR1 and CDR2 are MNHNY and SVGAGI (reference sequence). V shed 8 bases and J 1 base; nucleotides not matched to a gene: 3. The CDR3 covers 13 residues. CDR3 sequence (DNA): TGTGCCAGCGGAGGGACAGGGAACACTGAAGCTTTCTTT. It yields the protein CASGGTGNTEAFF.

The chain links TRBV11-3 to TRBJ2-5; D perhaps matches TRBD1 (5 bases). This CDR3 spans 13 amino acids. Germline CDR1 reads SGHNT; CDR2 reads YENEEA. The V end was cut by 4 bases, the J end by 0 bases, with 6 bases between. CDR3 protein: CASSSGNQETQYF. CDR3 coding DNA: TGTGCCAGCAGCTCAGGGAACCAAGAGACCCAGTACTTC.

The CDR3 loop reads CSVERGAGDTQYF. CDR3 nucleotides: TGCAGCGTTGAGCGGGGGGCGGGGGATACGCAGTATTTT. This sequence joins TRBV29-1 and TRBJ2-3, with 8 bases fitting TRBD2. The germline V gene encodes CDR1 SQVTM and CDR2 ANQGSEA. The CDR3 has 13 residues. The V segment lost 3 bases and the J segment 6 bases; nucleotides outside the gene matches: 5.

The chain uses TRBV2 and TRBJ2-4; 10 bases are a match to TRBD2. The CDR3 is 15 residues long. Germline V gene data show CDR1 as SNHLY and CDR2 as FYNNEI. V lost 4 bases, J lost 8 bases, and 8 bases stayed unmatched. The CDR3 protein is CASSAASGSADIQYF. As DNA, the CDR3 is TGTGCCAGCAGTGCCGCTAGCGGGAGTGCTGACATTCAGTACTTC.

The rearrangement uses TRBV4-1 and TRBJ2-7, with a possible D match to TRBD1 (5 bases). Germline loops: CDR1 MGHRA, CDR2 YSYEKL. V dropped 3 bases and J dropped 0 bases, with 12 bases sitting between them. The CDR3 is 15 residues long. The CDR3 bases are TGCGCCAGCAGCCAGGGGCAGGACGCCTCCTACGAGCAGTACTTC. Its translation is CASSQGQDASYEQYF.

Here the CDR3 DNA reads TGTGCCAGCTCAACGGGGGAAAGTCAGCCCCAGCATTTT. It is translated as CASSTGESQPQHF. The J gene is TRBJ1-5, the V gene TRBV18, with D possibly matching TRBD1 (5 bases). CDR1 KGHSH and CDR2 LQKENI come from the germline V gene. The CDR3 is 13 amino acids. V lost 5 bases, J lost 6 bases, and 11 bases lay in between. Using reference TRBV18 and TRBJ1-5 for the parts outside the CDR3, the full variable domain is NAGVMQNPRHLVRRRGQEARLRCSPMKGHSHVYWYRQLPEEGLKFMVYLQKENIIDESGMPKERFSAEFPKEGPSILRIQQVVRGDSAAYFCASSTGESQPQHFGDGTRLSIL.

This clone was recorded once. The V call is TRBV6-5, the J call TRBJ2-7, with 9 bases identical to TRBD2. The V gene end was trimmed by 5 bases and the J gene end by 6 bases; junction bases not matched to a gene: 5. Per the germline V gene, CDR1 is MNHEY and CDR2 is SVGAGI. CDR3 size: 13 residues. DNA of the CDR3: TGTGCCAGCAGTGTCAGCGGGAGGAGCGAGCAGTACTTC. Amino acids: CASSVSGRSEQYF.

V is TRBV18 and J is TRBJ2-1; TRBD2 aligns across 11 bases. Germline V gene sequence: CDR1 KGHSH, CDR2 LQKENI. V gave up 3 bases and J gave up 8 bases; unmatched junction bases: 12. The CDR3 has 17 amino acids. CDR3 in DNA: TGTGCCAGCTCACCGCCGCGACTAGCGGGGAGGAGTGATGAGCAGTTCTTC. Amino acids: CASSPPRLAGRSDEQFF.

This chain joins TRBV28 and TRBJ2-1; tentatively, D is TRBD1 (6 bases). This CDR3 contains 17 residues. Trimming left V 1 base short and J 1 base short, with 14 bases between. Germline assignment: CDR1 MDHEN and CDR2 SYDVKM. This CDR3 reads CASSLLGPGTSYNEQFF. DNA of the CDR3: TGTGCCAGCAGTTTATTAGGCCCGGGGACATCCTACAATGAGCAGTTCTTC.

This clone has just one count. The sample has other DNA sequences that encode this CDR3 too. V is TRBV6-1 and J is TRBJ2-7; maybe TRBD1 (5 bases). Germline CDR1 MNHNS, CDR2 SASEGT. The CDR3 runs 12 residues. With 3 bases removed from V and 4 bases from J, the gap between germline ends came to 7 bases. CDR3: CASSETAYEQYF. As DNA, the CDR3 is TGTGCCAGCAGTGAGACAGCTTACGAGCAGTACTTC.

This chain connects TRBV5-6 to TRBJ2-3; possible D gene TRBD1, 5 bases. Deletions cut 0 bases from V and 4 bases from J, with 6 bases between. Germline V CDR1 and CDR2: SGHDT, YYEEEE. This CDR3 has 13 amino acids. In DNA, the CDR3 is TGTGCCAGCAGCTTGGCAGGGCCAGATACGCAGTATTTT. It is translated as CASSLAGPDTQYF.

The rearrangement joins TRBV11-2 to TRBJ1-2, with 7 bases that match TRBD1. The trim removed 3 bases at V and 4 bases at J, leaving 8 bases unmatched. CDR3 length equals 15 residues. CDR1 is SGHAT, CDR2 FQNNGV, per germline. The CDR3 loop reads CASSFGWQGGYGYTF. The CDR3 DNA follows: TGTGCCAGCAGCTTCGGGTGGCAGGGGGGCTATGGCTACACCTTC.

The chain has TRBV28 and TRBJ2-4; maybe TRBD2 (6 bases). V lost 3 bases and J 10 bases, leaving 22 bases between the germline ends. The germline gives CDR1 MDHEN, CDR2 SYDVKM. The CDR3 runs to 16 residues. The CDR3 DNA reads TGTGCCAGCAGTTTGAAGTTTTTAGTTAATGGGAGGATTCAGTACTTC. Encoded protein: CASSLKFLVNGRIQYF.

As concerns this clone: Other nucleotide sequences from this sample produce the same CDR3. This chain connects TRBV29-1 to TRBJ1-2; 8 bases map to TRBD1. Germline trimming cut 6 bases from V and 4 bases from J; bases unmatched to any gene: 1. Germline CDR1 SQVTM, CDR2 ANQGSEA. The length of the CDR3 is 11 residues. DNA for the CDR3: TGCAGCGTCGACAGGGGCTATGGCTACACCTTC. Protein sequence: CSVDRGYGYTF.

This clone has just one count. V gene TRBV28 combines with J gene TRBJ2-2; maybe TRBD2 (6 bases). Per germline, CDR1 MDHEN and CDR2 SYDVKM. V dropped 5 bases and J dropped 2 bases, with 21 bases sitting between them. The CDR3 has 18 residues. The CDR3 spells CASSTLGGWGTNTGELFF. In nucleotides, the CDR3 is TGTGCCAGCAGTACCCTCGGAGGGTGGGGAACAAACACCGGGGAGCTGTTTTTT. The full variable domain, completed using reference TRBV28 and TRBJ2-2, is DVKVTQSSRYLVKRTGEKVFLECVQDMDHENMFWYRQDPGLGLRLIYFSYDVKMKEKGDIPEGYSVSREKKERFSLILESASTNQTSMYLCASSTLGGWGTNTGELFFGEGSRLTVL.

The chain has TRBV9 and TRBJ2-1; D call uncertain. CDR3 size: 13 residues. V shed 0 bases and J shed 6 bases, with 7 bases lying between them. Germline V gene lookup returns CDR1 SGDLS and CDR2 YYNGEE. This CDR3 is CASSVESFNEQFF. In DNA, the CDR3 is TGTGCCAGCAGCGTAGAAAGTTTCAATGAGCAGTTCTTC. Combining the CDR3 with reference TRBV9 and TRBJ2-1 gives the whole variable domain DSGVTQTPKHLITATGQRVTLRCSPRSGDLSVYWYQQSLDQGLQFLIQYYNGEERAKGNILERFSAQQFPDLHSELNLSSLELGDSALYFCASSVESFNEQFFGPGTRLTVL.

This clone was observed once. The chain is built from TRBV2 and TRBJ2-5, with D possibly being TRBD2 (7 bases). Trimming pared 5 bases from V and 5 bases from J, leaving 15 bases between. Germline V lookup: CDR1 SNHLY, CDR2 FYNNEI. The CDR3 totals 14 residues. The CDR3 loop is CASSSSGGRETQYF. The CDR3 nucleotides are TGTGCCAGCAGTAGTTCGGGGGGCCGGGAGACCCAGTACTTC.

V gene TRBV18 combines with J gene TRBJ2-7; 8 bases align to TRBD2. This CDR3 is 14 amino acids long. Per germline, CDR1 KGHSH and CDR2 LQKENI. With 6 bases clipped from V and 4 bases from J, the junction kept 8 bases outside the gene matches. The DNA of the CDR3 is TGTGCCAGCTCCCAAGCGGGAGAAGGGTACGAGCAGTACTTC. The encoded protein is CASSQAGEGYEQYF.

In DNA form, the CDR3 reads TGCGCCAGCAGCCAAGACTCCGGACTACCACTCTACAATGAGCAGTTCTTC. Its translation is CASSQDSGLPLYNEQFF. The rearrangement uses TRBV4-3 and TRBJ2-1, with a weak D call TRBD2 (6 bases). Germline V gives CDR1 LGHNA, CDR2 YSLEER. This CDR3 contains 17 residues. Trimming shortened V by 0 bases and J by 3 bases, and 15 bases separated the two germline ends.

The genes are TRBV30 and TRBJ2-2; TRBD2 matches at 8 bases. This CDR3 region has 15 residues. Germline-derived CDR1 and CDR2 are GTSNPN and SVGIG (reference sequence). The ends lost 4 bases at V and 6 bases at J; junction bases unmatched: 10. CDR3 loop: CAWNPGGTFPGELFF. For the CDR3, the DNA is TGTGCCTGGAACCCGGGGGGGACCTTTCCCGGGGAGCTGTTTTTT.

Turning to this clone: The identical CDR3 is also encoded by other nucleotide sequences in the sample. The J gene is TRBJ2-3, the V gene TRBV5-1; no clear D. The CDR3 is made up of 14 amino acids. Germline V gene sequence: CDR1 SGHRS, CDR2 YFSETQ. V gave up 0 bases and J gave up 0 bases, with 5 bases separating them. The DNA of the CDR3 is TGCGCCAGCAGCTTGGTGGGCAGCACAGATACGCAGTATTTT. As protein: CASSLVGSTDTQYF.

This chain connects TRBV28 to TRBJ2-7; 9 positions match TRBD1. The CDR3 totals 15 residues. CDR1 and CDR2 from the germline V gene are MDHEN and SYDVKM. V was clipped by 5 bases and J by 4 bases; unmatched bases: 9. CDR3 coding DNA: TGTGCCAGCAGTCTAACGGGACAGGGTTTTTACGAGCAGTACTTC. Translating it yields CASSLTGQGFYEQYF. Variable domain in full (rest from reference TRBV28 and TRBJ2-7): DVKVTQSSRYLVKRTGEKVFLECVQDMDHENMFWYRQDPGLGLRLIYFSYDVKMKEKGDIPEGYSVSREKKERFSLILESASTNQTSMYLCASSLTGQGFYEQYFGPGTRLTVT.